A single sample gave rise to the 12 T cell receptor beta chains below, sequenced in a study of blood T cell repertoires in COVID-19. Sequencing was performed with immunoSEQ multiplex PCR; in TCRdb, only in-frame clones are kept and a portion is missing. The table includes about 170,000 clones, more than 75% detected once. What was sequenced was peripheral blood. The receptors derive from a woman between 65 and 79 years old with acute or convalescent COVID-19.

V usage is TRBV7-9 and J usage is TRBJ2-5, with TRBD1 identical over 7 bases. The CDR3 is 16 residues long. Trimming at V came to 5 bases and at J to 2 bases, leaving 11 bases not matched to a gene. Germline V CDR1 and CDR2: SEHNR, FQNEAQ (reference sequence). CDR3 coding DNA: TGTGCCAGCAGCGCCAAGAACAGGGGTGGTCAAGAGACCCAGTACTTC. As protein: CASSAKNRGGQETQYF.

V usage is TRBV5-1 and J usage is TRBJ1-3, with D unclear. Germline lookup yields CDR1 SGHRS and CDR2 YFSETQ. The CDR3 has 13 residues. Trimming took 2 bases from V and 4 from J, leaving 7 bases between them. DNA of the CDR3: TGCGCCAGCAGCTTTACATGGGGAAACACCATATATTTT. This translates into CASSFTWGNTIYF.

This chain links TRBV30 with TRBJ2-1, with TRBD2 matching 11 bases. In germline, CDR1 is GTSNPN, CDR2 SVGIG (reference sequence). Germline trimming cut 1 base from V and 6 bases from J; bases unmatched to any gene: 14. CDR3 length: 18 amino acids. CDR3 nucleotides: TGTGCCTGGAGTGCGCTTTTTAGCGGGAGGGCCGCGGGCAATGAGCAGTTCTTC. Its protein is CAWSALFSGRAAGNEQFF.

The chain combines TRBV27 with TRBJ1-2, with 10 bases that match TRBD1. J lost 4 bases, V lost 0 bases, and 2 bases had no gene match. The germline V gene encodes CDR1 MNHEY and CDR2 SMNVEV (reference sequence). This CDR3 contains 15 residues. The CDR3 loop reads CASSLSTGGFYGYTF. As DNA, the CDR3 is TGTGCCAGCAGTTTATCGACAGGGGGCTTCTATGGCTACACCTTC.

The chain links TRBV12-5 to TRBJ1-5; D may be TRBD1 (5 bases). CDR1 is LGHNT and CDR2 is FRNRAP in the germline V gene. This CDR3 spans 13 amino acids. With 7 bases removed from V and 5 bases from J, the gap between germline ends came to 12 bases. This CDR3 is CASVLPGDQPQHF. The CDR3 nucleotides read TGTGCTAGTGTCCTGCCGGGGGATCAGCCCCAGCATTTT.

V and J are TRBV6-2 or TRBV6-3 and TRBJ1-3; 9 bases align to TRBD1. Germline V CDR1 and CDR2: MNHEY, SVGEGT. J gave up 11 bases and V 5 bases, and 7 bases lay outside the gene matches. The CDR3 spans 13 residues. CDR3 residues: CASSGQGRDAIYF. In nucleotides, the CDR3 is TGTGCCAGCAGTGGACAGGGGAGGGACGCCATATATTTT.

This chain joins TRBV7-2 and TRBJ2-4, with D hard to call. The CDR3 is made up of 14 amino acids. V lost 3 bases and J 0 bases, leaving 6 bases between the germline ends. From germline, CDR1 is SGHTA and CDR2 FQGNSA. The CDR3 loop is CASSFRLAKNIQYF. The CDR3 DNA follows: TGTGCCAGCAGCTTTAGACTAGCCAAAAACATTCAGTACTTC. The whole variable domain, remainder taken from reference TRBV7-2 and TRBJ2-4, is GAGVSQSPSNKVTEKGKDVELRCDPISGHTALYWYRQSLGQGLEFLIYFQGNSAPDKSGLPSDRFSAERTGGSVSTLTIQRTQQEDSAVYLCASSFRLAKNIQYFGAGTRLSVL.

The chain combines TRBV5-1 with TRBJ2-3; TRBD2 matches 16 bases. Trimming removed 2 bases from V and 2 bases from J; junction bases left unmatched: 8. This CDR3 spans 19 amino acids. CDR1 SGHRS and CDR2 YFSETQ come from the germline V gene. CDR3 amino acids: CASSLRGLAGGPPTDTQYF. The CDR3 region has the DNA TGCGCCAGCAGCTTAAGGGGACTAGCGGGGGGGCCCCCCACAGATACGCAGTATTTT. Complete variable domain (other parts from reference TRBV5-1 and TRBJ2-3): KAGVTQTPRYLIKTRGQQVTLSCSPISGHRSVSWYQQTPGQGLQFLFEYFSETQRNKGNFPGRFSGRQFSNSRSEMNVSTLELGDSALYLCASSLRGLAGGPPTDTQYFGPGTRLTVL.

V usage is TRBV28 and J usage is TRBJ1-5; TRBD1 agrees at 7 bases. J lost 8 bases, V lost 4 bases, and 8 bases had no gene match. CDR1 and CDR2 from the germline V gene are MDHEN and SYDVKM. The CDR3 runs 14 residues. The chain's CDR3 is CASSSRGLVKPQHF. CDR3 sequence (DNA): TGTGCCAGCAGTTCAAGGGGGCTAGTTAAGCCCCAGCATTTT.

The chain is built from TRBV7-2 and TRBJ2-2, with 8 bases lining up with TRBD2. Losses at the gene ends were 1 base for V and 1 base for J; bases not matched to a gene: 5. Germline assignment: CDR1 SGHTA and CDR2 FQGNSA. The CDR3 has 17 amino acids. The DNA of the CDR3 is TGTGCCAGCAGCTTAGACGGGAGGGCCGGGAACACCGGGGAGCTGTTTTTT. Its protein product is CASSLDGRAGNTGELFF.

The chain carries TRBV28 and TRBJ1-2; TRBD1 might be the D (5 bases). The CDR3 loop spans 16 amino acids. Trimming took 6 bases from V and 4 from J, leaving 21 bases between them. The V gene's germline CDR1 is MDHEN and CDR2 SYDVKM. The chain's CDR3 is CASSPYHGGGGYGYTF. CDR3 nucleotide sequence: TGTGCCAGCAGCCCCTATCACGGAGGCGGGGGCTATGGCTACACCTTC.

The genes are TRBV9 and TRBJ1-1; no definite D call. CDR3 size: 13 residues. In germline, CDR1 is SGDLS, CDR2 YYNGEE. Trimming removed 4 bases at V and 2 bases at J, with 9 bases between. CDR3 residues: CASSRGPNTEAFF. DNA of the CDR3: TGTGCCAGCAGCCGAGGGCCCAACACTGAAGCTTTCTTT.